This T cell receptor beta chain derives from a study of cytomegalovirus exposure and HLA in healthy donors. Overall study findings and caveats: Association of about 17,000 TCR beta sequences with HLA alleles was found at 0.05 false discovery rate in a later analysis. In most subjects, TCR beta sequences reportedly gave accurate predictions of HLA-A and HLA-B alleles. Differences between HLA loci emerged in a later analysis of TCR association rates, with DRB1 most and HLA-C fewest.

In regard to this clone: No antigen is known for it.

The PCR ran on 60 Vbeta and 13 Jbeta primers. Here immunoSEQ multiplex PCR was the method, and the copy in TCRdb shows in-frame clones only, minus some. The sample has 84,000 or so clones; more than 60% are singletons. Sequencing input: PBMCs. This receptor was obtained from a man younger than 45 in good health and CMV-seronegative.

DNA of the CDR3: TGTGCCAGCTCACCCTCTTTCCGGGGGATGCAGCCCCAGCATTTT. Translated: CASSPSFRGMQPQHF. The gene calls are TRBV18 and TRBJ1-5, with D possibly being TRBD1 (5 bases). Germline V CDR1 and CDR2: KGHSH, LQKENI. V gave up 3 bases and J gave up 7 bases, with 16 bases separating them. The CDR3 covers 15 residues. The full variable domain, its missing parts supplied by reference TRBV18 and TRBJ1-5, is NAGVMQNPRHLVRRRGQEARLRCSPMKGHSHVYWYRQLPEEGLKFMVYLQKENIIDESGMPKERFSAEFPKEGPSILRIQQVVRGDSAAYFCASSPSFRGMQPQHFGDGTRLSIL.